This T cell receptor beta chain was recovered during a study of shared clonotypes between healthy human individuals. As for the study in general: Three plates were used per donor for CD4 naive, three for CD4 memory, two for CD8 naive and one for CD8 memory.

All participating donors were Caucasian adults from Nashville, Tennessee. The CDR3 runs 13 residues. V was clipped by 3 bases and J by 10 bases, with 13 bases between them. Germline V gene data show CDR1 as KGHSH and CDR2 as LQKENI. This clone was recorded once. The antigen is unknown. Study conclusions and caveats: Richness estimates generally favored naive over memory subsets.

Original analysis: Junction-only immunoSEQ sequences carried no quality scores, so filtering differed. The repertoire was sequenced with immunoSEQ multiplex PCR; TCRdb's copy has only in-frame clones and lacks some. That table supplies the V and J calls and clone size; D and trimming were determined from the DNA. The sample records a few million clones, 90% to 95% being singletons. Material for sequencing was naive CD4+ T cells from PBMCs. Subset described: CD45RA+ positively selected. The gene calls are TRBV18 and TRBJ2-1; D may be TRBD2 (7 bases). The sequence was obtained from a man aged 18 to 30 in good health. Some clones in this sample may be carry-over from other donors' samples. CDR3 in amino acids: CASSPEGGGEQFF. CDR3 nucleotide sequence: TGTGCCAGCTCACCCGAGGGAGGGGGAGAGCAGTTCTTC.